The 2 T cell receptor beta chains listed next were all sequenced from one sample in a study of blood T cell repertoires in COVID-19. Measured with immunoSEQ multiplex PCR; TCRdb has only the in-frame clones, and not every one. The repertoire holds 220,000 or so clones, with around four fifths as singletons. The specimen sequenced was peripheral blood. All receptors derive from a woman between 55 and 75 years old who had recovered from COVID-19.

This clone was counted a single time. The CDR3 protein is CASSSGGTGNTIYF. The CDR3 nucleotides are TGTGCCAGCAGCTCCGGGGGGACTGGAAACACCATATATTTT. The chain couples TRBV5-4 to TRBJ1-3, with D maybe TRBD1 (5 bases). The germline V gene has CDR1 SGHNT and CDR2 YYREEE (reference sequence). The CDR3 is 14 residues long. Trimming left V 3 bases short and J 2 bases short, with 9 bases between.

This chain joins TRBV19 and TRBJ1-5; 9 bases are shared with TRBD1. This CDR3 has 13 residues. Per the germline V gene, CDR1 is LNHDA and CDR2 is SQIVND (reference sequence). The V gene end was trimmed by 5 bases and the J gene end by 5 bases; junction bases not matched to a gene: 1. The CDR3 is CASSRTGDQPQHF. In nucleotides, the CDR3 is TGTGCCAGTAGTCGGACAGGGGATCAGCCCCAGCATTTT.